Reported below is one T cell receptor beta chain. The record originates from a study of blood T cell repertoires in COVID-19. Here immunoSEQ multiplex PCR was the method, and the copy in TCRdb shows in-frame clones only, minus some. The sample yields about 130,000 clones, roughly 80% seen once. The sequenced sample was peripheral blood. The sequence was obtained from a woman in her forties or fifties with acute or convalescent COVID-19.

In nucleotides, the CDR3 is TGTGCCAGTAGTATGGAGAATATTCCGGGACAGTACTTGCAGCCCCAGCATTTT. Its protein is CASSMENIPGQYLQPQHF. The chain employs TRBV19 and TRBJ1-5; 7 positions agree with TRBD1. J gave up 7 bases and V 3 bases, and 18 bases lay outside the gene matches. The CDR3 sequence is 18 residues long. CDR1 and CDR2 (germline): LNHDA, SQIVND (reference sequence).